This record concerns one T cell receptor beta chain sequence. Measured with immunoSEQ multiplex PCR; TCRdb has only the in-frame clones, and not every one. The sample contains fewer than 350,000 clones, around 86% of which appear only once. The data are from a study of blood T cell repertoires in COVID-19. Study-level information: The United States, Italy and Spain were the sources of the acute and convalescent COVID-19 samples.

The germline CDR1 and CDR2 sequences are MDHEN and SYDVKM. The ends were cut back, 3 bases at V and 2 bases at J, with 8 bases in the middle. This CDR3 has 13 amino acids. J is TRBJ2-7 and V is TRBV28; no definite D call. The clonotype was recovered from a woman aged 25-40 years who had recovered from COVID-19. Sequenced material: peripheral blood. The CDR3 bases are TGTGCCAGCAGTTTTTCAGGCCCCTACGAGCAGTACTTC. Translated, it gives CASSFSGPYEQYF.